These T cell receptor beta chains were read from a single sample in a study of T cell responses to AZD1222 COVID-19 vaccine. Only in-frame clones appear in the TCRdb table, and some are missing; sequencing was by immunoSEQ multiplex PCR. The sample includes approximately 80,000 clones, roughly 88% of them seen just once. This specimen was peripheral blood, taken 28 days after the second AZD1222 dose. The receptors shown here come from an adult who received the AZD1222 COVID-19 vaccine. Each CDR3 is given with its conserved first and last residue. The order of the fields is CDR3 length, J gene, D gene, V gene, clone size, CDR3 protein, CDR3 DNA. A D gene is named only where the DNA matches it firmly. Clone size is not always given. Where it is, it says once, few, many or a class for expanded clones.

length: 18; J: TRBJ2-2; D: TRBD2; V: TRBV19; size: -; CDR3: CASSIELAGGPRTGELFF; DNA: TGTGCCAGTAGTATAGAACTAGCGGGAGGCCCGAGGACCGGGGAGCTGTTTTTT
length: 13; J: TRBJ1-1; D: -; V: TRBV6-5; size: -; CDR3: CASTEGSEASAFF; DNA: TGTGCCAGCACCGAGGGTTCCGAAGCGTCGGCTTTCTTT
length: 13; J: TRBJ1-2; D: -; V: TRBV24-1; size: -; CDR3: CATSATGRYGYTF; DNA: TGTGCCACCAGTGCCACGGGCCGCTATGGCTACACCTTC
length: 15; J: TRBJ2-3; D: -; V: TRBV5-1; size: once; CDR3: CASSFGSRWGDTQYF; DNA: TGCGCCAGCAGCTTCGGATCACGGTGGGGAGATACGCAGTATTTT
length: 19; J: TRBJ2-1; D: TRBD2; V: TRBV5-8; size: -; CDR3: CASSLPGTSGKSSYNEQFF; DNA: TGTGCCAGCAGCTTACCCGGGACTAGCGGGAAGAGCTCCTACAATGAGCAGTTCTTC
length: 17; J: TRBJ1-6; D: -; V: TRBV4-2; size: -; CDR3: CASSQDALLQVNSPLHF; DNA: TGTGCCAGCAGCCAAGATGCCCTTTTACAGGTGAATTCACCCCTCCACTTT
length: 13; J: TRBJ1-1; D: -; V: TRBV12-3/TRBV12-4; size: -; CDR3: CASSLTGNTEAFF; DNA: TGTGCCAGCAGTCTAACAGGGAACACTGAAGCTTTCTTT
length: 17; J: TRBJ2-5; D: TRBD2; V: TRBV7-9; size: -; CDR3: CASSRSPGREGLETQYF; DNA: TGTGCCAGCAGCCGAAGCCCAGGGCGGGAGGGCCTCGAGACCCAGTACTTC
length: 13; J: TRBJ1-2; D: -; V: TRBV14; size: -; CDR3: CASSQGSSYGYTF; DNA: TGTGCCAGCAGCCAAGGGTCGAGTTATGGCTACACCTTC
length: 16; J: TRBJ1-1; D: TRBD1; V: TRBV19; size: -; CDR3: CASSIGRGQANTEAFF; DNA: TGTGCCAGTAGTATAGGGCGGGGACAGGCGAACACTGAAGCTTTCTTT
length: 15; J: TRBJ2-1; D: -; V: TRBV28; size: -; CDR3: CASSFLALSYNEQFF; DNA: TGTGCCAGCAGTTTCCTCGCCCTCAGTTACAATGAGCAGTTCTTC
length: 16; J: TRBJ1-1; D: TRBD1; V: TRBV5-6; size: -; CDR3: CASSHGTGRMNTEAFF; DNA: TGTGCCAGCAGCCACGGGACAGGGAGGATGAACACTGAAGCTTTCTTT
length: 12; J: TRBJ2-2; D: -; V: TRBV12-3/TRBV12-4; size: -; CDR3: CASSPESGELFF; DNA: TGTGCCAGCAGCCCTGAGTCCGGGGAGCTGTTTTTT
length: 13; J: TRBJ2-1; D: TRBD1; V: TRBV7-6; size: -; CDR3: CASSPNRGNEQFF; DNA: TGTGCCAGCAGCCCCAACAGGGGCAATGAGCAGTTCTTC
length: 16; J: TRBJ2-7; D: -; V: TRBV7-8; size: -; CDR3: CASSQLSLAVLARQYF; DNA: TGTGCCAGCAGCCAGCTCTCGCTAGCTGTCCTCGCTAGGCAGTACTTC
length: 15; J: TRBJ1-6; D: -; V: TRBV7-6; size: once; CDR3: CASSTYQGLDSPLHF; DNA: TGTGCCAGCAGCACCTACCAGGGATTGGATTCACCCCTCCACTTT
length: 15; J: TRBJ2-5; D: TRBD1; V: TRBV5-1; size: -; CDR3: CASSLGTGSGGTQYF; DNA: TGCGCCAGCAGCCTAGGGACAGGGTCCGGGGGGACCCAGTACTTC
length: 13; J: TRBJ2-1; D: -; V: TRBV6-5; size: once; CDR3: CASSKGFSDEQFF; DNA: TGTGCCAGCAGTAAGGGGTTCAGCGATGAGCAGTTCTTC
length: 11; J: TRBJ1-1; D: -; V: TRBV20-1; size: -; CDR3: CSASQNTEAFF; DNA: TGCAGTGCTAGCCAGAACACTGAAGCTTTCTTT
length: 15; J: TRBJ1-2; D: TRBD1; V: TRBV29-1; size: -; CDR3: CSVAKDRAANYGYTF; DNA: TGCAGCGTAGCTAAAGACAGGGCGGCTAACTATGGCTACACCTTC
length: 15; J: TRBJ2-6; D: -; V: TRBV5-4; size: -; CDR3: CASKPPVSGANVLTF; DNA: TGTGCCAGCAAGCCACCCGTCTCTGGGGCCAACGTCCTGACTTTC
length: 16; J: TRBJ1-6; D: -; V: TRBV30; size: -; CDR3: CAWSVLPTGTNSPLHF; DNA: TGTGCCTGGAGTGTACTTCCAACCGGGACCAATTCACCCCTCCACTTT
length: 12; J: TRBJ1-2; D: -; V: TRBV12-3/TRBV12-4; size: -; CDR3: CASTRTIYGYTF; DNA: TGTGCCAGCACCCGGACAATCTATGGCTACACCTTC
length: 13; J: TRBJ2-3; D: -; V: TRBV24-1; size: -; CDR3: CATSGGYGDTQYF; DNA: TGTGCCACCAGTGGGGGTTACGGGGATACGCAGTATTTT
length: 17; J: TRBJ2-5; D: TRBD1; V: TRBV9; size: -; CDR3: CASSERPATGTGETQYF; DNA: TGTGCCAGCAGCGAACGCCCGGCGACAGGGACGGGAGAGACCCAGTACTTC
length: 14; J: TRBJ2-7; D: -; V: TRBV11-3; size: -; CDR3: CASSLGGASYEQYF; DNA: TGTGCCAGCAGCTTAGGGGGGGCCTCCTACGAGCAGTACTTC
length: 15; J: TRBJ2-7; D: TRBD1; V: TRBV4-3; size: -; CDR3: CASSQDRDRSYEQYF; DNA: TGCGCCAGCAGCCAAGATCGGGACAGGTCCTACGAGCAGTACTTC
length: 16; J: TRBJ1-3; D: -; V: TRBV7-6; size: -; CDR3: CASSSQSGGSGNTIYF; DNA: TGTGCCAGCAGCTCCCAAAGCGGGGGCTCTGGAAACACCATATATTTT
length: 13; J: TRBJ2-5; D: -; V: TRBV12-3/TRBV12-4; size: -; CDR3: CASSLAGGETQYF; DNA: TGTGCCAGCAGTTTAGCGGGGGGAGAGACCCAGTACTTC
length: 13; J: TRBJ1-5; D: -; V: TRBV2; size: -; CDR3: CASSEVGNQPQHF; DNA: TGTGCCAGCAGTGAAGTGGGGAATCAGCCCCAGCATTTT
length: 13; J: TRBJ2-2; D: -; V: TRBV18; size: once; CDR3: CASSPMGIGELFF; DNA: TGTGCCAGCTCACCAATGGGAATCGGGGAGCTGTTTTTT
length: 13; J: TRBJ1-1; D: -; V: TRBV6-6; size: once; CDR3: CASSYGDNTEAFF; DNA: TGTGCCAGCAGTTACGGCGACAACACTGAAGCTTTCTTT
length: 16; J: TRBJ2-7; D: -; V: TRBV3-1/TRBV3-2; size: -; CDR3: CASVQGGVGSFYEQYF; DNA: TGTGCCAGCGTTCAAGGGGGAGTAGGCAGCTTCTACGAGCAGTACTTC
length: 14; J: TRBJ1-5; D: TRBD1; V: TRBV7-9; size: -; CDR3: CASSSDRGIHSQHF; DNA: TGTGCCAGCAGCTCCGACAGGGGGATACACTCCCAGCATTTT
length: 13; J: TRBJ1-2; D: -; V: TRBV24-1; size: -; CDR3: CATSDFRGDGYTF; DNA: TGTGCCACCAGTGATTTTAGGGGGGATGGCTACACCTTC
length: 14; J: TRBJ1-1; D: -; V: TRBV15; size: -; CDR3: CATSRVATGAEAFF; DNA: TGTGCCACCAGCAGAGTAGCCACCGGGGCTGAAGCTTTCTTT
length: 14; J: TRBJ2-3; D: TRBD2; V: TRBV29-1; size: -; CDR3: CSVISGMGADTQYF; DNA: TGCAGCGTTATTAGCGGGATGGGGGCAGATACGCAGTATTTT
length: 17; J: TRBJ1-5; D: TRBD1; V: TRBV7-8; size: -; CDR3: CASSPGTGAYSNQPQHF; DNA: TGTGCCAGCAGCCCCGGGACAGGGGCATATAGCAATCAGCCCCAGCATTTT
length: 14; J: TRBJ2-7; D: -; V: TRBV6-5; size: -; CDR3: CASSQFQQGNEQYF; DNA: TGTGCCAGCAGTCAATTCCAACAGGGTAACGAGCAGTACTTC
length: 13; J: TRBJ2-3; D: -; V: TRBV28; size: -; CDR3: CASSSAGSDTQYF; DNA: TGTGCCAGCAGTTCCGCAGGGTCAGATACGCAGTATTTT
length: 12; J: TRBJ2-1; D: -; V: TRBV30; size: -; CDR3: CAWTGGYNEQFF; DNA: TGTGCCTGGACCGGGGGCTACAATGAGCAGTTCTTC
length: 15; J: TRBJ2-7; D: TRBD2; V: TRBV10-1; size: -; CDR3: CASSEGRGASYEQYF; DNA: TGCGCCAGCAGTGAGGGGCGGGGGGCGTCCTACGAGCAGTACTTC
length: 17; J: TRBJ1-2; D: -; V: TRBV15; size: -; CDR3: CATSLGDTEATNYGYTF; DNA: TGTGCCACCAGCCTAGGGGACACAGAGGCCACTAACTATGGCTACACCTTC
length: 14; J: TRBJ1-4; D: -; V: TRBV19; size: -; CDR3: CASSILLTGEKLFF; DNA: TGTGCCAGTAGTATTTTGTTGACGGGGGAAAAACTGTTTTTT
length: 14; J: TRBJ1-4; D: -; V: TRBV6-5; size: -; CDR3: CASTRLATNEKLFF; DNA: TGTGCCAGCACCCGACTCGCAACTAATGAAAAACTGTTTTTT
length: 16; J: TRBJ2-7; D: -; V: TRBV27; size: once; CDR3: CASSLVGGATSYEQYF; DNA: TGTGCCAGCAGTTTAGTGGGCGGGGCAACCTCCTACGAGCAGTACTTC